The clone carrying this T cell receptor beta chain has a handful of counts. In TCRdb, the RT-PCR reads were re-called with MiXCR into one record per CDR3 protein. The sample has some 92,000 distinct CDR3 sequences, about 48% seen once. Trimming pared 0 bases from V and 3 bases from J, leaving 12 bases between. CDR3 length: 17 amino acids. The germline gives CDR1 LGHNA, CDR2 YSLEER. The sample comes from a study of patients and donors after allogeneic stem cell transplantation. The chain joins TRBV4-3 to TRBJ1-6; no firm D call. The TCR sequence derives from a human donor who was either an allogeneic HSCT recipient or a stem cell or donor lymphocyte infusion donor (not recorded which). It is not recorded whose cells these are; they may come from a transplant donor. The sequencing input was blood, either unsorted or a sorted T cell fraction (not recorded which). CDR3 in amino acids: CASSQEWSLLYNSPLHF. The CDR3 bases are TGCGCCAGCAGCCAAGAGTGGAGCCTACTCTATAATTCACCCCTCCACTTT.